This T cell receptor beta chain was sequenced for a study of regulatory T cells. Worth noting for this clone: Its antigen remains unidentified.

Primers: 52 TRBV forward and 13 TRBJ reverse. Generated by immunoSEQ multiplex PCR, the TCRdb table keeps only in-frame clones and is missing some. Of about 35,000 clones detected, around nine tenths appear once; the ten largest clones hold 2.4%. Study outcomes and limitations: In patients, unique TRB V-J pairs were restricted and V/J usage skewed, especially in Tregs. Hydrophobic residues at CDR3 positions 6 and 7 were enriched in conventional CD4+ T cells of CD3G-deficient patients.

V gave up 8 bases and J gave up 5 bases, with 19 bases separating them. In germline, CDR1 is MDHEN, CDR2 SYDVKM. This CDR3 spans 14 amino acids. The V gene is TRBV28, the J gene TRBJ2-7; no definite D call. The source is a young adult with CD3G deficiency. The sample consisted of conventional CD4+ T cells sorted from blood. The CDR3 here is CASARGSSLHEQYF. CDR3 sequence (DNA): TGTGCCAGCGCCCGAGGTAGCTCCCTACACGAGCAGTACTTC.